Listed here are 30 T cell receptor beta chains from one sample, sequenced in a study of blood T cell repertoires in COVID-19. Libraries were prepared by immunoSEQ multiplex PCR; TCRdb keeps only in-frame clonotypes and omits some of them. The data contain fewer than 350,000 clones, about nine tenths of them seen just once; the ten biggest clones take up about 2.5%. The specimen was PBMCs or T cells enriched from blood (not recorded which). Receptor source: a woman aged 40 to 50 with acute COVID-19.

The chain employs TRBV25-1 and TRBJ1-3, with 7 nucleotides matching TRBD1. Germline V lookup: CDR1 MGHDK, CDR2 SYGVNS. The V gene end was trimmed by 4 bases and the J gene end by 6 bases; junction bases not matched to a gene: 6. CDR3 length: 14 residues. This CDR3 is CASSGRQGVNTIYF. The CDR3 nucleotides read TGTGCCAGCAGTGGAAGACAGGGTGTAAACACCATATATTTT.

CDR3 in amino acids: CASSLEGGRSSYEQYF. Here the CDR3 DNA reads TGTGCCAGCAGCTTGGAAGGGGGAAGATCCTCCTACGAGCAGTACTTC. This chain joins TRBV5-5 and TRBJ2-7, with a weak D call TRBD1 (6 bases). There are 16 residues in the CDR3. V was pared by 0 bases and J by 0 bases, with 13 bases between. CDR1 and CDR2 (germline): SGHKS, YYEKEE (reference sequence).

This chain links TRBV7-9 with TRBJ1-3; D may be TRBD1 (6 bases). V lost 6 bases, J lost 8 bases, and 14 bases lay in between. This CDR3 is 13 amino acids long. Germline V gene lookup returns CDR1 SEHNR and CDR2 FQNEAQ (reference sequence). DNA of the CDR3: TGTGCCAGCAGTTTTACACAGGGAGACACCATATATTTT. Translating gives CASSFTQGDTIYF.

This clone has only a few counts. The chain recombines TRBV6-1 with TRBJ1-2; no definite D call. Germline V lookup: CDR1 MNHNS, CDR2 SASEGT. V lost 2 bases to trimming and J lost 4 bases, with 11 bases between them. The CDR3 covers 14 residues. The CDR3 sequence is CASSESAGSYGYTF. Here the CDR3 DNA reads TGTGCCAGCAGTGAATCAGCAGGCAGCTATGGCTACACCTTC.

Regarding this clone: The sample holds other DNA sequences that translate to the same CDR3. Written as DNA, the CDR3 is TGCAGCGTCGCGACTAGCACAGATACGCAGTATTTT. This gives the protein CSVATSTDTQYF. The V gene is TRBV29-1, the J gene TRBJ2-3; unclear D gene. V was trimmed by 6 bases and J by 0 bases, leaving 7 bases between them. Germline CDR1 is SQVTM and CDR2 is ANQGSEA. The CDR3 is 12 residues long.

The V gene is TRBV11-3, the J gene TRBJ1-1; 11 nucleotides match TRBD1. Germline CDR1 and CDR2: SGHNT and YENEEA. V trimming: 5 bases; J trimming: 2 bases; junction bases outside the gene matches: 1. The CDR3 totals 14 residues. The CDR3 coding sequence is TGTGCCAGCAGCCGGACAGGGGGCAACACTGAAGCTTTCTTT. Its translation is CASSRTGGNTEAFF.

V gene TRBV30 combines with J gene TRBJ1-6; D gene unclear. The CDR3 extends over 12 amino acids. Germline V gene data show CDR1 as GTSNPN and CDR2 as SVGIG (reference sequence). Trimming cost V 0 bases and J 10 bases, with 7 bases left between them. CDR3 sequence (DNA): TGTGCCTGGAGTGTACGAGGGTCACCCCTCCACTTT. Translation: CAWSVRGSPLHF.

The chain recombines TRBV19 with TRBJ2-7, with 8 bases fitting TRBD1. The CDR3 has 15 amino acids. After removal of 6 bases from V and 3 bases from J, the junction contained 10 bases not matched to a gene. CDR1 is LNHDA and CDR2 is SQIVND in the germline V gene (reference sequence). The CDR3 coding sequence is TGTGCCAGTAGGGGGATGGCAGGGGGCCTCTACGAGCAGTACTTC. Its protein is CASRGMAGGLYEQYF.

The rearrangement links TRBV10-3 to TRBJ2-2, with 9 bases aligning to TRBD1. The V segment lost 10 bases and the J segment 7 bases; nucleotides outside the gene matches: 16. Germline CDR1 is ENHRY and CDR2 is SYGVKD. This CDR3 region has 16 residues. This chain's CDR3 is CATRDRVSMNGGELFF. DNA of the CDR3: TGTGCCACCAGGGACAGGGTTTCCATGAACGGCGGGGAGCTGTTTTTT.

This chain connects TRBV11-2 to TRBJ1-1; tentatively, D is TRBD1 (6 bases). Germline CDR1 SGHAT, CDR2 FQNNGV. The CDR3 runs to 16 residues. V lost 3 bases and J 1 base, leaving 15 bases between the germline ends. CDR3 region: CASSLGRTARNTEAFF. CDR3 in DNA: TGTGCCAGCAGCTTGGGTAGGACAGCCCGGAACACTGAAGCTTTCTTT.

The V gene is TRBV30, the J gene TRBJ1-1; TRBD1 aligns across 8 bases. J gave up 4 bases and V 2 bases, and 3 bases lay outside the gene matches. Germline loops: CDR1 GTSNPN, CDR2 SVGIG (reference sequence). This CDR3 has 13 amino acids. CDR3 DNA: TGTGCCTGGAGTCCGGACAGGGTCACTGAAGCTTTCTTT. Translation gives CAWSPDRVTEAFF.

For the CDR3, the DNA is TGTGCCAGCAGCTTAGTGGCAGGGAGGGCTGGAAACACCATATATTTT. Translation: CASSLVAGRAGNTIYF. The chain uses TRBV7-8 and TRBJ1-3; D is possibly TRBD1 (5 bases). CDR1 and CDR2 (germline): SGHVS, FQNEAQ. The germline V and J ends were trimmed by 1 base and 2 bases, with 12 bases remaining between them. The CDR3 extends over 16 amino acids.

This clone was observed a single time. V gene TRBV7-2 combines with J gene TRBJ1-3; D is perhaps TRBD1 (5 bases). The ends were cut back, 3 bases at V and 3 bases at J, with 9 bases in the middle. There are 14 residues in the CDR3. The germline gives CDR1 SGHTA, CDR2 FQGNSA. DNA of the CDR3: TGTGCCAGCAGCTTCGGAGACAGTGGAAACACCATATATTTT. It translates to CASSFGDSGNTIYF.

The gene calls are TRBV2 and TRBJ1-4, with 12 nucleotides matching TRBD1. The CDR3 is 17 residues long. Trimming at V came to 4 bases and at J to 3 bases, leaving 6 bases not matched to a gene. Germline V CDR1 and CDR2: SNHLY, FYNNEI. The CDR3 loop reads CASSGRDRGLSNEKLFF. The DNA for the CDR3 is TGTGCCAGCAGTGGCCGGGACAGGGGGCTATCTAATGAAAAACTGTTTTTT.

The CDR3 loop reads CATSRDQGSNEKLFF. DNA for the CDR3: TGTGCCACCAGCAGAGATCAGGGATCTAATGAAAAACTGTTTTTT. The chain couples TRBV15 to TRBJ1-4, with D maybe TRBD1 (5 bases). With 0 bases removed from V and 3 bases from J, the gap between germline ends came to 8 bases. Germline-derived CDR1 and CDR2 are LNHNV and YYDKDF (reference sequence). The CDR3 loop spans 15 amino acids.

V is TRBV27 and J is TRBJ2-7; 9 nucleotides match TRBD1. Germline V gene sequence: CDR1 MNHEY, CDR2 SMNVEV (reference sequence). The length of the CDR3 is 14 residues. The J segment lost 2 bases and the V segment lost 6 bases, leaving 5 bases of the junction unmatched. The CDR3 is CASRPRTGAYEQYF. CDR3 nucleotides: TGTGCCAGCAGACCAAGGACAGGGGCCTACGAGCAGTACTTC.

The chain couples TRBV19 to TRBJ1-5; 10 nucleotides match TRBD1. The junction had 8 bases not matched to a gene; V was cut back by 2 bases and J by 4 bases. The length of the CDR3 is 17 residues. Per germline, CDR1 LNHDA and CDR2 SQIVND (reference sequence). CDR3 DNA: TGTGCCAGTAGTATAACTCGACGACAGGGGGCGAATCAGCCCCAGCATTTT. It specifies CASSITRRQGANQPQHF.

The V call is TRBV29-1, the J call TRBJ2-3; no firm D call. This CDR3 has 13 residues. The V end lost 5 bases, the J end lost 0 bases, and 9 bases lay between the germline ends. Per the germline V gene, CDR1 is SQVTM and CDR2 is ANQGSEA. Written as DNA, the CDR3 is TGCAGCGTTTTATATACTAGCACAGATACGCAGTATTTT. Protein: CSVLYTSTDTQYF.

The chain links TRBV29-1 to TRBJ1-3; D ambiguous. Trimming removed 6 bases from V and 0 bases from J, with 6 bases in between. The germline V gene has CDR1 SQVTM and CDR2 ANQGSEA. CDR3 length: 12 residues. The CDR3 loop is CSVTDSGNTIYF. In DNA form, the CDR3 reads TGCAGCGTCACAGACTCTGGAAACACCATATATTTT.

The chain combines TRBV29-1 with TRBJ2-7; 9 bases agree with TRBD2. This CDR3 has 12 residues. The germline V gene has CDR1 SQVTM and CDR2 ANQGSEA. V lost 7 bases and J lost 1; bases outside the gene matches: 2. CDR3: CSATSGSYEQYF. The CDR3, as DNA: TGCAGCGCGACTAGCGGATCCTACGAGCAGTACTTC.

The chain carries TRBV21-1 and TRBJ2-1; the table's D gene call, TRBD1, was not cross checked with the DNA. TRBV21-1 is a recognized pseudogene. The CDR3 loop spans 15 amino acids. The CDR3 DNA reads as TGTGCCAGCAGCACGAACGCGGGACAGATCAATGAGCAGTTCTTC. Protein: CASSTNAGQINEQFF.

The chain carries TRBV5-5 and TRBJ1-2, with 7 positions matching TRBD1. The CDR3 spans 15 residues. Germline V gene data show CDR1 as SGHKS and CDR2 as YYEKEE (reference sequence). V lost 2 bases, J lost 8 bases, and 12 bases stayed unmatched. The CDR3 DNA follows: TGTGCCAGCAGCTTCGACCGACAGGGCCTCCAAGGCTACACCTTC. This gives the protein CASSFDRQGLQGYTF.

The J gene is TRBJ1-2, the V gene TRBV29-1; 12 positions match TRBD1. Per germline, CDR1 SQVTM and CDR2 ANQGSEA. This CDR3 contains 14 residues. V shed 5 bases and J 8 bases; nucleotides not matched to a gene: 9. CDR3 nucleotides: TGCAGCGTTAAGTTATCGGGGACAGGGGGCGGCTACACCTTC. As protein: CSVKLSGTGGGYTF. The variable domain in full, completed from reference TRBV29-1 and TRBJ1-2, reads SAVISQKPSRDICQRGTSLTIQCQVDSQVTMMFWYRQQPGQSLTLIATANQGSEATYESGFVIDKFPISRPNLTFSTLTVSNMSPEDSSIYLCSVKLSGTGGGYTFGSGTRLTVV.

The rearrangement uses TRBV11-2 and TRBJ2-5; 9 nucleotides match TRBD2. CDR1 and CDR2 from the germline V gene are SGHAT and FQNNGV. The CDR3 consists of 18 residues. J was trimmed by 7 bases and V by 2 bases; bases with no gene match: 17. The CDR3 nucleotides are TGTGCCAGCAGCTTAATGGGCTGGGCTAGCGGGGAAGGGGGGACCCAGTACTTC. It is translated as CASSLMGWASGEGGTQYF.

The chain joins TRBV6-1 to TRBJ2-5; weak D call: TRBD1 (6 bases). V was clipped by 2 bases and J by 3 bases, with 13 bases between them. This CDR3 has 15 residues. CDR1 and CDR2 from the germline V gene are MNHNS and SASEGT. CDR3 residues: CASSESLRTEETQYF. CDR3 DNA sequence: TGTGCCAGCAGTGAATCGCTGAGGACAGAAGAGACCCAGTACTTC.

The V call is TRBV2, the J call TRBJ1-5; 8 bases are a match to TRBD1. Germline V gene data show CDR1 as SNHLY and CDR2 as FYNNEI. The CDR3 sequence is 14 residues long. Unmatched junction bases numbered 2, after V lost 6 bases and J lost 1 base. The CDR3 nucleotides read TGTGCCAGCAGCACAGGGGGAAGCAATCAGCCCCAGCATTTT. As protein: CASSTGGSNQPQHF.

V gene TRBV28 combines with J gene TRBJ1-1; D is unresolved. V was pared by 6 bases and J by 7 bases, with 9 bases between. There are 11 residues in the CDR3. CDR1 is MDHEN, CDR2 SYDVKM, per germline. CDR3 DNA: TGTGCCAGCAGCTGGGAGTATGAAGCTTTCTTT. Its translation: CASSWEYEAFF.

CDR3: CASRFLAGAYNEQFF. As DNA, the CDR3 is TGTGCCAGCAGATTCCTAGCGGGAGCTTACAATGAGCAGTTCTTC. The chain has TRBV2 and TRBJ2-1; TRBD2 agrees at 10 bases. V lost 6 bases to trimming and J lost 4 bases; unmatched junction nucleotides: 6. The germline V gene has CDR1 SNHLY and CDR2 FYNNEI. The CDR3 contains 15 residues.

The count of this clone is one. The V call is TRBV7-3, the J call TRBJ1-1; 8 nucleotides align to TRBD1. The CDR3 is made up of 16 amino acids. Germline CDR1 SGHTA, CDR2 FQGTGA. J gave up 4 bases and V 1 base, and 8 bases lay outside the gene matches. The CDR3 sequence: CASSLSPTGGGTEAFF. The DNA of the CDR3 is TGTGCCAGCAGCTTAAGCCCTACAGGGGGGGGCACTGAAGCTTTCTTT. Complete variable domain (other parts from reference TRBV7-3 and TRBJ1-1): GAGVSQTPSNKVTEKGKYVELRCDPISGHTALYWYRQSLGQGPEFLIYFQGTGAADDSGLPNDRFFAVRPEGSVSTLKIQRTERGDSAVYLCASSLSPTGGGTEAFFGQGTRLTVV.

This clone was recorded only once. The chain joins TRBV12-5 to TRBJ2-7, with a weak D call TRBD1 (6 bases). The CDR3 sequence is 13 residues long. Germline V gene lookup returns CDR1 LGHNT and CDR2 FRNRAP. Trimming stripped 5 bases from V and 2 bases from J, with 10 bases between. CDR3: CASGITGTYEQYF. For the CDR3, the DNA is TGTGCTAGTGGTATAACAGGGACCTACGAGCAGTACTTC.